The clone carrying this T cell receptor beta chain was seen at least ten times. After constant-region reverse-primer amplification, full-length variable regions underwent semi-nested PCR with Nested Universal Primer A. MiXCR, run by TCRdb on the 5' RACE reads, gives a single entry per CDR3 protein. The table has fewer than 15,000 distinct CDR3 sequences, around 22% seen once; the top ten hold 3% to 3.5%. This CDR3 region has 14 residues. The V gene's germline CDR1 is MNHEY and CDR2 SVGAGI. J lost 9 bases, V lost 5 bases, and 10 bases had no gene match. This sequence originates from a female donor with breast cancer. The sample was naive CD4+ T cells sorted from blood. Subset specified: naive CD4+ T cells, CD4+CD45RA+CD25-. This chain uses TRBV6-5 with TRBJ2-1, with 7 bases lining up with TRBD2. The CDR3: CASSARELGGEQFF. The CDR3 nucleotides are TGTGCCAGCAGTGCGCGGGAGTTAGGTGGTGAGCAGTTCTTC.